The 13 T cell receptor beta chains below come from one sample, sequenced in a study of STAT5B mutations in CD4+ large granular lymphocyte leukemia (dated by TCRdb to between 2021 and 2024). The library was obtained by the immunoSEQ multiplex PCR assay. This is the immuneACCESS table as TCRdb keeps it, with only in-frame sequences that have V and J called. A part of the clones is gone; compared with another copy, unresolved V genes explain less than half, and the rest is unexplained. A total of 45,000 to 55,000 clones appear in this sample, roughly two thirds of them only once. Of the sample, more than 1.5% is held by the ten largest clones. The sample consisted of CD4+ T cells from blood buffy coats. These receptor sequences come from a human donor in good health.

This chain links TRBV11-2 with TRBJ1-1; the D is unclear. This CDR3 has 14 amino acids. V lost 5 bases and J lost 4, with 14 bases in between. Per germline, CDR1 SGHAT and CDR2 FQNNGV. Here the CDR3 DNA reads TGTGCCAGCAGCCTCAATTTCCAGGTCACTGAAGCTTTCTTT. Amino acids: CASSLNFQVTEAFF.

V usage is TRBV28 and J usage is TRBJ2-7, with D perhaps TRBD1 (8 bases). Per germline, CDR1 MDHEN and CDR2 SYDVKM. The CDR3 spans 14 residues. V shed 6 bases and J shed 3 bases, with 15 bases lying between them. The CDR3: CASSAGDRIYEQYV. CDR3 nucleotide sequence: TGTGCCAGCAGCGCGGGGGACAGGATCTACGAGCAGTACGTC.

The V call is TRBV6-5, the J call TRBJ2-5, with 10 bases fitting TRBD2. J lost 4 bases, V lost 6 bases, and 8 bases had no gene match. The germline gives CDR1 MNHEY, CDR2 SVGAGI. This CDR3 region has 15 residues. The CDR3 here is CASSGGLAGVETQYF. DNA of the CDR3: TGTGCCAGCAGCGGTGGGCTAGCGGGGGTAGAGACCCAGTACTTC.

The chain combines TRBV11-2 with TRBJ2-1, with 10 bases aligning to TRBD2. V gave up 6 bases and J gave up 6 bases; unmatched junction bases: 8. The CDR3 is 15 residues long. Germline V CDR1 and CDR2: SGHAT, FQNNGV. CDR3 sequence: CASRQSGGDFNEQFF. The CDR3 DNA reads as TGTGCCAGCAGACAAAGCGGGGGGGACTTCAATGAGCAGTTCTTC. The full variable domain, in which reference TRBV11-2 and TRBJ2-1 provide the parts outside the CDR3, is EAGVAQSPRYKIIEKRQSVAFWCNPISGHATLYWYQQILGQGPKLLIQFQNNGVVDDSQLPKDRFSAERLKGVDSTLKIQPAKLEDSAVYLCASRQSGGDFNEQFFGPGTRLTVL.

The V call is TRBV18, the J call TRBJ2-5; the D gene could be TRBD1 or TRBD2 (5 bases each). The V and J ends lost 6 bases and 4 bases respectively, with 15 bases between them. The CDR3 loop spans 14 amino acids. Germline V gene data show CDR1 as KGHSH and CDR2 as LQKENI. CDR3: CASSPFAGTETQYF. The CDR3 DNA reads as TGTGCCAGCTCTCCTTTCGCAGGGACAGAGACCCAGTACTTC.

Only a few counts were recorded for this clone. V and J are TRBV7-2 and TRBJ2-5, with 7 nucleotides matching TRBD2. V lost 4 bases and J lost 5; bases outside the gene matches: 7. Looked up from germline, CDR1 is SGHTA and CDR2 is FQGNSA. The CDR3 consists of 14 residues. The CDR3 DNA sequence: TGTGCCAGCAGCTCACCCCCCGGGGGGGAGACCCAGTACTTC. Translated, it gives CASSSPPGGETQYF. Full variable domain (rest looked up from reference TRBV7-2 and TRBJ2-5): GAGVSQSPSNKVTEKGKDVELRCDPISGHTALYWYRQSLGQGLEFLIYFQGNSAPDKSGLPSDRFSAERTGGSVSTLTIQRTQQEDSAVYLCASSSPPGGETQYFGPGTRLLVL.

This clone was found a few times. The V call is TRBV6-1, the J call TRBJ2-1, with 8 positions matching TRBD2. V was pared by 8 bases and J by 3 bases, with 21 bases of the junction left unmatched. The CDR3 is 19 amino acids. CDR1 MNHNS and CDR2 SASEGT come from the germline V gene. For the CDR3, the DNA is TGTGCCAGCCGTGCCCACCCGGGGGGGGGCGTTGTGCTCTACAATGAGCAGTTCTTC. Translated, it gives CASRAHPGGGVVLYNEQFF.

The chain employs TRBV19 and TRBJ1-4; 10 bases agree with TRBD1. V lost 5 bases and J lost 0; bases outside the gene matches: 3. The length of the CDR3 is 16 residues. The V gene's germline CDR1 is LNHDA and CDR2 SQIVND (reference sequence). The CDR3 protein is CASSGQGVSTNEKLFF. CDR3 coding DNA: TGTGCCAGTAGTGGACAGGGGGTATCAACTAATGAAAAACTGTTTTTT. Supplemented by reference TRBV19 and TRBJ1-4, the full variable domain reads DGGITQSPKYLFRKEGQNVTLSCEQNLNHDAMYWYRQDPGQGLRLIYYSQIVNDFQKGDIAEGYSVSREKKESFPLTVTSAQKNPTAFYLCASSGQGVSTNEKLFFGSGTQLSVL.

The DNA for the CDR3 is TGTGCCAGCAGCCCCGGGACTCCCCCCTACAATGAGCAGTTCTTC. Translated: CASSPGTPPYNEQFF. This chain links TRBV9 with TRBJ2-1; TRBD2 is a possible D gene (6 bases). V was cut by 4 bases and J by 2 bases, with 13 bases left in between. The CDR3 contains 15 residues. Germline V CDR1 and CDR2: SGDLS, YYNGEE. Full variable domain (outside the CDR3, taken from reference TRBV9 and TRBJ2-1): DSGVTQTPKHLITATGQRVTLRCSPRSGDLSVYWYQQSLDQGLQFLIQYYNGEERAKGNILERFSAQQFPDLHSELNLSSLELGDSALYFCASSPGTPPYNEQFFGPGTRLTVL.

The table lists this clone with a count of one. The chain combines TRBV14 with TRBJ2-3; the D gene could be TRBD1 or TRBD2 (6 bases each). This CDR3 is 14 amino acids long. CDR1 SGHDN and CDR2 FVKESK come from the germline V gene. Trimming shortened V by 4 bases and J by 3 bases, and 11 bases separated the two germline ends. CDR3 residues: CASSRGALTDTQYF. CDR3 nucleotides: TGTGCCAGCAGCCGGGGGGCGCTTACAGATACGCAGTATTTT.

The CDR3 loop reads CASSLLRPDDTEAFF. Written as DNA, the CDR3 is TGCGCCAGCAGCTTGTTACGCCCCGACGACACTGAAGCTTTCTTT. V usage is TRBV5-1 and J usage is TRBJ1-1; D call uncertain. The CDR3 sequence is 15 residues long. V was cut by 1 base and J by 3 bases, with 13 bases left in between. The germline CDR1 and CDR2 sequences are SGHRS and YFSETQ.

The rearrangement links TRBV28 to TRBJ2-7; 7 bases map to TRBD2. CDR3 length: 15 amino acids. V lost 7 bases to trimming and J lost 0 bases; unmatched junction nucleotides: 9. The V gene's germline CDR1 is MDHEN and CDR2 SYDVKM. CDR3 residues: CASTPPPGGSYEQYF. CDR3 in DNA: TGTGCCAGCACACCTCCGCCGGGGGGCTCCTACGAGCAGTACTTC.

This clone appeared a single time. V usage is TRBV5-1 and J usage is TRBJ2-7; 11 nucleotides agree with TRBD2. CDR3 length equals 14 residues. Germline assignment: CDR1 SGHRS and CDR2 YFSETQ. J was trimmed by 3 bases and V by 4 bases; bases with no gene match: 3. In DNA, the CDR3 is TGCGCCAGCAGCCCTGGGACTAGCGGCTACGAGCAGTACTTC. Translated: CASSPGTSGYEQYF.